The T cell receptor beta chain described here comes from a study of shared clonotypes between healthy human individuals. Study background: Two women and a few men aged 18 to 49 served as donors.

None of the donors, who were healthy HIV-negative adults, had recently had acute infections or vaccinations. On this clone: Antigen specificity is unknown.

Repertoires were generated with immunoSEQ multiplex PCR, while TCRdb's copy carries only in-frame clones and drops some. This table holds some 2,400,000 clones, more than 90% found once. Whole-study findings and limits: The study found about 5% of naive CD4 clonotypes shared across a few donors. Naive subsets generally exceeded memory subsets in estimated richness.

The CDR3 has 15 amino acids. V lost 3 bases and J lost 5, with 16 bases in between. CDR1 is SGHDN and CDR2 is FVKESK in the germline V gene. The chain is built from TRBV14 and TRBJ1-1; D uncertain. The sequence was collected from a man aged 18 to 30 in good health. The sequencing sample was made of naive CD4+ T cells sorted from blood. The subset was: CD45RA+ positively selected. CDR3 in amino acids: CASSHRRDLGTEAFF. The CDR3 DNA follows: TGTGCCAGCAGCCACCGACGGGATCTGGGAACTGAAGCTTTCTTT.